The TCR beta chain described here comes from a study of OX40 agonist ivuxolimab in advanced cancers. Looking at the study overall: Ivuxolimab, an agonistic anti-OX40 (CD134) antibody, was given to patients. Allowance was made for prior anti-PD-1, anti-PD-L1 or anti-CTLA-4 therapy, and roughly 39% had some. Partial responses were seen in three patients, one with hepatocellular carcinoma and two with cutaneous melanoma. Study-wide points: Low clonal expansion, among the lowest seen, marked partial responders at 0.1-3.0 mg/kg.

Concerning this clone itself: What it binds is unknown.

This CDR3 has 14 residues. Germline values: CDR1 MDHEN, CDR2 SYDVKM. V lost 3 bases and J 4 bases, leaving 7 bases between the germline ends. Generated by immunoSEQ multiplex PCR, the TCRdb table keeps only in-frame clones and is missing some. Here the sample spans about 32,000 clones, around nine tenths being singletons. This receptor was identified in an adult with an advanced solid tumor such as melanoma, head and neck, liver or kidney cancer. The sample consisted of CD4+ or CD8+ T cells sorted from blood, taken in a trial of the OX40 agonist ivuxolimab. The chain carries TRBV28 and TRBJ1-6; unclear D gene. DNA of the CDR3: TGTGCCAGCAGTTTCATTGCGTATAATTCACCCCTCCACTTT. Its translation: CASSFIAYNSPLHF.